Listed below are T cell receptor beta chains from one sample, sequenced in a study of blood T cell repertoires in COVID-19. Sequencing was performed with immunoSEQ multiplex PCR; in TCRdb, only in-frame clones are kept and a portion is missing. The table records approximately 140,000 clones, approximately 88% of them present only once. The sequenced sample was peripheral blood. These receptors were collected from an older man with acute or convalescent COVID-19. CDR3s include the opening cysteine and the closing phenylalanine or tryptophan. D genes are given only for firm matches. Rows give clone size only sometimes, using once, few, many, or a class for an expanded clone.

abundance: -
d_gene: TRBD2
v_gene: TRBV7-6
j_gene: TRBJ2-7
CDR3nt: TGTGCCAGCAGCTCAGCCCCGATATCTAGCGGGGTTTACGAGCAGTACTTC
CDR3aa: CASSSAPISSGVYEQYF

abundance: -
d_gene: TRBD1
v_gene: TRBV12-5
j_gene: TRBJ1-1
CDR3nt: TGTGCTAGTGGTATCGGGACAGGTGAAGCTTTCTTT
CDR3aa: CASGIGTGEAFF

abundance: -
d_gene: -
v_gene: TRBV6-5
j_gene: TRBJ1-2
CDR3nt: TGTGCCAGCAGGTTGGGGGAGGCTCCATATGGCTACACCTTC
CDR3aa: CASRLGEAPYGYTF

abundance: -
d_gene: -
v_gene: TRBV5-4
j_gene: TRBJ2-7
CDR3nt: TGTGCCAGCAGCTCCCAGACCGGGAGCTCCTACGAGCAGTACTTC
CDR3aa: CASSSQTGSSYEQYF

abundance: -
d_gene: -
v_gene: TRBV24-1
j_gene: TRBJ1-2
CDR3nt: TGTGCCACCAGTGGCCAGGGCGAACATGGCTACACCTTC
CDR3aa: CATSGQGEHGYTF

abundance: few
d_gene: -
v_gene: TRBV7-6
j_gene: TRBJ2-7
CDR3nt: TGTGCCAGCAGCTTAAGTCGTAGCTCCTACGAGCAGTACTTC
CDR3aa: CASSLSRSSYEQYF

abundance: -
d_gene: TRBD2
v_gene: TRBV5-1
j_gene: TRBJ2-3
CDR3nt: TGCGCCAGCAGCTCAATCCGTAGCGGGAGGGCCTTAGATACGCAGTATTTT
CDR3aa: CASSSIRSGRALDTQYF

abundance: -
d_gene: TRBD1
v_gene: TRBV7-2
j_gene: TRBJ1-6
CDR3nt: TGTGCCAGCAGCCTTCCCTCGGGACAGATTAATTCACCCCTCCACTTT
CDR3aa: CASSLPSGQINSPLHF

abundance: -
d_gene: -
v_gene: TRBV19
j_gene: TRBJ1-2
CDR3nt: TGTGCCAGTAGTATCCCAGGGTCCTATGGCTACACCTTC
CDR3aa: CASSIPGSYGYTF

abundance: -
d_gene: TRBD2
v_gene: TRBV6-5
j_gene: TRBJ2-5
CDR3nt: TGTGCCAGCCAGCGGGATTGGGGACAAGAGACCCAGTACTTC
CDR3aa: CASQRDWGQETQYF

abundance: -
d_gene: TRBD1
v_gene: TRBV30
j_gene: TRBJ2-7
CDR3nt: TGTGCCTCCGACAGGGGCTACGAGCAGTACTTC
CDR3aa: CASDRGYEQYF

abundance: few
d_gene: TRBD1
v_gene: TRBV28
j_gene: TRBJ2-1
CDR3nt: TGTGCCAGCATGGGCCGGGACAGGGGAACGTTACAGCGCTACAATGAGCAGTTCTTC
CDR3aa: CASMGRDRGTLQRYNEQFF

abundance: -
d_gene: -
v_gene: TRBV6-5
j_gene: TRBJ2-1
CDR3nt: TGTGCCAGCTTACCTTTTGCGCACAATGAGCAGTTCTTC
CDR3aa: CASLPFAHNEQFF

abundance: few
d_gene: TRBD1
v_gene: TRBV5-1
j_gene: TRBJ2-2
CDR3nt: TGCGCCAGCAGCGAAGGACAGGGGGCCGGGGAGCTGTTTTTT
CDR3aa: CASSEGQGAGELFF

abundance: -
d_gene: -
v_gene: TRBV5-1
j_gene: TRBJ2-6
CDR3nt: TGCGCCAGCAGCTTGGAACGCCAGTTACCTGGGGCCAACGTCCTGACTTTC
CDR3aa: CASSLERQLPGANVLTF

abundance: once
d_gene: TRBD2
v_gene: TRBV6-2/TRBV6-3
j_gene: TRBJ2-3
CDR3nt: TGTGCCAGCAGTTACCCCAGCGGGGGGATTTCCTCTAGCACAGATACGCAGTATTTT
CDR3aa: CASSYPSGGISSSTDTQYF

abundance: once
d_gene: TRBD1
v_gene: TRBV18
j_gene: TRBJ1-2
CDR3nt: TGTGCCAGCTCACCAACACCCAGGGGGCGCGGCTATGGCTACACCTTC
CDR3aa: CASSPTPRGRGYGYTF

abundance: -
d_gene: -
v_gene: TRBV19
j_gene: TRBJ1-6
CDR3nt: TGTGCCAGTAGTTCCCGGAGCTCCTATAATTCACCCCTCCACTTT
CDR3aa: CASSSRSSYNSPLHF

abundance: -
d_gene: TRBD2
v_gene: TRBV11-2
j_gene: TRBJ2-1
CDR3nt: TGTGCCAGCAGCTTTTGGTCGGGAGGGGAATACAATGAGCAGTTCTTC
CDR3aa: CASSFWSGGEYNEQFF

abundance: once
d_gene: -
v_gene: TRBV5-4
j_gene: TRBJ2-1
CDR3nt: TGTGCCAGCAGCTTGCCCCATAGTACTGAGCAGTTCTTC
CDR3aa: CASSLPHSTEQFF

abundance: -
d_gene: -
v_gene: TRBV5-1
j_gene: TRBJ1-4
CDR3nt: TGCGCCAGCAGCCCCGGACAGCTTAATGAAAAACTGTTTTTT
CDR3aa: CASSPGQLNEKLFF

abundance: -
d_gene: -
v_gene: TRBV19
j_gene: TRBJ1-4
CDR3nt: TGTGCCAGTACCCTCTCGAGTGCAACTAATGAAAAACTGTTTTTT
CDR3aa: CASTLSSATNEKLFF

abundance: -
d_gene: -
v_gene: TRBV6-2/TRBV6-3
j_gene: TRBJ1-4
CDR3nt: TGTGCCAGCAGTTACTCGACGACGGACTCGAGGAACGATGAAAAACTGTTTTTT
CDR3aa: CASSYSTTDSRNDEKLFF

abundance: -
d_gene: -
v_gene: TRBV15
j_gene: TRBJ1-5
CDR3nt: TGTGCCACCAGCGTCCAGGGAAATAGCAATCAGCCCCAGCATTTT
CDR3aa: CATSVQGNSNQPQHF

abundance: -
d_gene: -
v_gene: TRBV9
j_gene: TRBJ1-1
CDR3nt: TGTGCCAGCAGCGTAGGGAGGGGAAACACTGAAGCTTTCTTT
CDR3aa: CASSVGRGNTEAFF

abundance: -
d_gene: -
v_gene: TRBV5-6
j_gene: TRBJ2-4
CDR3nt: TGTGCCAGCAGCCATGGGGGTGCTAGCGGAGGGGGCAAAAACATTCAGTACTTC
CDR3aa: CASSHGGASGGGKNIQYF

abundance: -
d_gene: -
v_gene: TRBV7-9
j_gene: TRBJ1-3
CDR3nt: TGTGCCAGCAGCTTAAGAGGCGGCTCTGGAAACACCATATATTTT
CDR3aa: CASSLRGGSGNTIYF

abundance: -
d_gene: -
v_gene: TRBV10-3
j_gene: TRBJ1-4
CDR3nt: TGTGCCATCATGGAGAGGGCAGGCGAAAAACTGTTTTTT
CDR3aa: CAIMERAGEKLFF

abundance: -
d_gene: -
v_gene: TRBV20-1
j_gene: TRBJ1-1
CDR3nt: TGCAGTGCTAGTCGACAGGAGAACACTGAAGCTTTCTTT
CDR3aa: CSASRQENTEAFF

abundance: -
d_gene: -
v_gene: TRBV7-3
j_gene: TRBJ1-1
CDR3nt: TGTGCCAGCAGCCCAGTGGGGGGGCAAGGTGATGCTGAAGCTTTCTTT
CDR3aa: CASSPVGGQGDAEAFF

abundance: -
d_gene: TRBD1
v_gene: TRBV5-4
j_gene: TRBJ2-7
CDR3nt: TGTGCCAGCAGCGATACCCGGACAGGGCAGTCCTACGAGCAGTACTTC
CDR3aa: CASSDTRTGQSYEQYF

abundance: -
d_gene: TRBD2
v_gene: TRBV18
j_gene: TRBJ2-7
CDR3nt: TGTGCCAGCTCACCACCCCCCGGGGGGGAGGAGCAGTACTTC
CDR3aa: CASSPPPGGEEQYF

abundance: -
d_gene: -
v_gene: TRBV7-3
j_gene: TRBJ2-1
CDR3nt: TGTGCCAGCAGCCTATATGGGACTGTCAATGAGCAGTTCTTC
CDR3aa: CASSLYGTVNEQFF

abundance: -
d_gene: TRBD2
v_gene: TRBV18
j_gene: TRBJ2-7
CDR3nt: TGTGCCAGCTCACCATTGCTGGTGTCTGGTCCCCGTGGCCAGGGAGGGGTCTACGAGCAGTACTTC
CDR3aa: CASSPLLVSGPRGQGGVYEQYF

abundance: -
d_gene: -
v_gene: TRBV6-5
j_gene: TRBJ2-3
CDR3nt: TGTGCCAGCAGTTCCAGACTCCCCACAGATACGCAGTATTTT
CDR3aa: CASSSRLPTDTQYF

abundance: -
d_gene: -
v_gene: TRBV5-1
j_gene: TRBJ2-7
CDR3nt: TGCGCCAGCAGCTTGACCGGGACAAGTAATTACGAGCAGTACTTC
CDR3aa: CASSLTGTSNYEQYF

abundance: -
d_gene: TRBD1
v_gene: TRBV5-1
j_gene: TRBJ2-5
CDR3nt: TGCGCCAGCAGTTTGGGACAGGGGCGTAGCGAGACCCAGTACTTC
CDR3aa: CASSLGQGRSETQYF

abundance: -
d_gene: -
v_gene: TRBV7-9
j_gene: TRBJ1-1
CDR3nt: TGTGCCAGCAGCTTAGCGGGAGGTCCGAACACTGAAGCTTTCTTT
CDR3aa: CASSLAGGPNTEAFF

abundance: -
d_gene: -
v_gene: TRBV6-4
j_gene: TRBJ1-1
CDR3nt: TGTGCCAGCAGGGCCGGAGGGACCACTGAAGCTTTCTTT
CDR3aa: CASRAGGTTEAFF

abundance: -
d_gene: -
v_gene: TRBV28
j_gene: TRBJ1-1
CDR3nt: TGTGCCAGCAGCACCCTCGGGGGGACCACTGAAGCTTTCTTT
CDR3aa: CASSTLGGTTEAFF

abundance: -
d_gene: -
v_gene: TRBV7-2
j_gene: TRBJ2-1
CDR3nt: TGTGCCAGCAGCTTAGTTCGACTGGATGAGCAGTTCTTC
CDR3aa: CASSLVRLDEQFF

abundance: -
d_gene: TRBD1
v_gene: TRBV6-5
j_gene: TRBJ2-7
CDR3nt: TGTGCCAGCAGGGGCGCCGGGACAGGATCCTACGAGCAGTACTTC
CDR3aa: CASRGAGTGSYEQYF

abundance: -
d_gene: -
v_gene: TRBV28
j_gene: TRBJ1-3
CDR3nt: TGTGCCAGCAGTGTGAGCTCTGGAAACACCATATATTTT
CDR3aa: CASSVSSGNTIYF

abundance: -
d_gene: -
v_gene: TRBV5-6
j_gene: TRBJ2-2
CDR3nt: TGTGCCAGCAGCCTTGACAGATTTATCACCGGGGAGCTGTTTTTT
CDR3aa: CASSLDRFITGELFF